These 25 T cell receptor beta chains originate from one sample sequenced in a study of cytomegalovirus exposure and HLA in healthy donors. The PCR had 60 Vbeta and 13 Jbeta primers. TCRdb's copy holds only in-frame clones and misses some; the assay was immunoSEQ multiplex PCR. This table has some 110,000 clones, over 9.5% appearing once. Sample: PBMCs. These receptors all come from a man aged 40-49 years in good health and CMV-seropositive.

This clone has just a few counts. This chain uses TRBV19 with TRBJ2-7, with D maybe TRBD2 (6 bases). From germline, CDR1 is LNHDA and CDR2 SQIVND (reference sequence). V was trimmed by 1 base and J by 3 bases, leaving 16 bases between them. The CDR3 spans 16 residues. The CDR3 DNA is TGTGCCAGTAGTATAGTCTTCGGGGGTTTCGGCTACGAGCAGTACTTC. This codes for CASSIVFGGFGYEQYF.

This clone was observed a handful of times. The gene calls are TRBV6-5 and TRBJ2-5; 10 bases are a match to TRBD2. Germline V gene sequence: CDR1 MNHEY, CDR2 SVGAGI. After removal of 2 bases from V and 5 bases from J, the junction contained 8 bases not matched to a gene. The CDR3 consists of 16 residues. CDR3 residues: CASSYASGSGRETQYF. The CDR3 DNA sequence: TGTGCCAGCAGTTACGCGTCGGGTAGCGGGAGGGAGACCCAGTACTTC.

In this sample, this clone turned up a few times. V is TRBV5-6 and J is TRBJ2-6; TRBD2 matches 8 bases. The CDR3 is made up of 18 amino acids. V gave up 5 bases and J gave up 4 bases; unmatched junction bases: 14. Germline V gene sequence: CDR1 SGHDT, CDR2 YYEEEE. CDR3 region: CASRPRTSGGLGANVLTF. In DNA, the CDR3 is TGTGCCAGCAGACCCAGGACATCGGGAGGGTTGGGGGCCAACGTCCTGACTTTC.

This clone has only one observation. The rearrangement joins TRBV27 to TRBJ1-2; 7 bases match TRBD1. This CDR3 is built from 13 residues. The germline V gene encodes CDR1 MNHEY and CDR2 SMNVEV (reference sequence). After removal of 4 bases from V and 4 bases from J, the junction contained 3 bases not matched to a gene. CDR3 residues: CASSSGQSYGYTF. CDR3 in DNA: TGTGCCAGCAGTTCGGGACAGTCCTATGGCTACACCTTC.

V and J are TRBV5-5 and TRBJ2-7, with D perhaps matching TRBD2 (5 bases). The germline gives CDR1 SGHKS, CDR2 YYEKEE (reference sequence). The CDR3 has 13 residues. The V gene lost 6 bases and the J gene lost 7 bases, with 17 bases spanning the gap. Here the CDR3 reads CASTRLNGEEQYF. The CDR3 DNA sequence: TGTGCCAGCACCCGGTTAAACGGGGAAGAGCAGTACTTC.

The rearrangement joins TRBV30 to TRBJ1-1; 10 bases fit TRBD1. CDR3 size: 19 residues. The germline V gene has CDR1 GTSNPN and CDR2 SVGIG (reference sequence). The V segment lost 3 bases and the J segment 2 bases; nucleotides outside the gene matches: 18. CDR3: CAWRRGPGQGWSRNTEAFF. CDR3 coding DNA: TGTGCCTGGAGGAGGGGTCCGGGACAGGGGTGGTCGAGAAACACTGAAGCTTTCTTT.

This clone showed up just a few times. This rearrangement joins TRBV19 to TRBJ2-5; TRBD1 aligns across 9 bases. There are 13 residues in the CDR3. V shed 3 bases, J shed 5 bases, and the junction held 1 base outside the gene matches. The germline gives CDR1 LNHDA, CDR2 SQIVND (reference sequence). In DNA form, the CDR3 reads TGTGCCAGTAGTATGGGACAGGGTGAGACCCAGTACTTC. Amino acid sequence: CASSMGQGETQYF. Complete variable domain (other parts from reference TRBV19 and TRBJ2-5): DGGITQSPKYLFRKEGQNVTLSCEQNLNHDAMYWYRQDPGQGLRLIYYSQIVNDFQKGDIAEGYSVSREKKESFPLTVTSAQKNPTAFYLCASSMGQGETQYFGPGTRLLVL.

This clone came up a few times. The rearrangement joins TRBV2 to TRBJ1-5, with TRBD1 as a possible D gene (6 bases). Germline V lookup: CDR1 SNHLY, CDR2 FYNNEI. Trimming removed 6 bases at V and 1 base at J, with 13 bases between. The CDR3 has 15 residues. The CDR3 is CASRAGVRSNQPQHF. The CDR3 nucleotides read TGTGCCAGCAGAGCAGGGGTGAGAAGCAATCAGCCCCAGCATTTT.

This clone came up a few times. This chain joins TRBV4-1 and TRBJ2-1; TRBD2 matches 8 bases. This CDR3 has 16 amino acids. Germline lookup yields CDR1 MGHRA and CDR2 YSYEKL. Trimming at V came to 3 bases and at J to 1 base, leaving 5 bases not matched to a gene. The CDR3 loop reads CASSHATSASYNEQFF. As DNA, the CDR3 is TGCGCCAGCAGCCATGCGACTAGCGCGTCCTACAATGAGCAGTTCTTC.

The V gene is TRBV28, the J gene TRBJ1-5, with TRBD1 matching over 8 bases. J lost 7 bases, V lost 5 bases, and 10 bases had no gene match. The CDR3 covers 15 residues. CDR1 is MDHEN, CDR2 SYDVKM, per germline. CDR3 in amino acids: CASSPPGQGWQPQHF. CDR3 in DNA: TGTGCCAGCAGTCCCCCCGGACAGGGTTGGCAGCCCCAGCATTTT.

CDR3 loop: CASSSPRQGPGYTF. CDR3 bases: TGTGCCAGCAGTTCCCCTCGACAGGGTCCTGGCTACACCTTC. The chain uses TRBV27 and TRBJ1-2, with 7 nucleotides matching TRBD1. V was clipped by 4 bases and J by 7 bases; unmatched bases: 9. CDR3 size: 14 residues. Germline V lookup: CDR1 MNHEY, CDR2 SMNVEV (reference sequence).

The sample holds a few counts of this clone. This chain uses TRBV5-1 with TRBJ2-5; TRBD2 agrees at 7 bases. Germline loops: CDR1 SGHRS, CDR2 YFSETQ. V lost 4 bases and J lost 4; bases outside the gene matches: 13. This CDR3 has 16 residues. The CDR3 bases are TGCGCCAGCAGCACCGTAAGCGGGAAGCTAGGAGAGACCCAGTACTTC. Its protein product is CASSTVSGKLGETQYF.

This clone was found a few times. The chain carries TRBV19 and TRBJ1-2; 12 positions match TRBD1. Germline trimming cut 3 bases from V and 5 bases from J; bases unmatched to any gene: 10. Germline V gives CDR1 LNHDA, CDR2 SQIVND (reference sequence). There are 17 residues in the CDR3. DNA for the CDR3: TGTGCCAGTAGTATGCCGGGGACAGGGGGCATAGGGTATGGCTACACCTTC. Its translation is CASSMPGTGGIGYGYTF. Full variable domain (outside the CDR3, taken from reference TRBV19 and TRBJ1-2): DGGITQSPKYLFRKEGQNVTLSCEQNLNHDAMYWYRQDPGQGLRLIYYSQIVNDFQKGDIAEGYSVSREKKESFPLTVTSAQKNPTAFYLCASSMPGTGGIGYGYTFGSGTRLTVV.

The J gene is TRBJ2-5, the V gene TRBV9; D unresolved. CDR1 is SGDLS, CDR2 YYNGEE, per germline. The CDR3 runs 11 residues. The ends were cut back, 4 bases at V and 5 bases at J, with 6 bases in the middle. In DNA form, the CDR3 reads TGTGCCAGCAGCACCGAGGAGACCCAGTACTTC. Protein product: CASSTEETQYF.

This clone was picked up one time. The J gene is TRBJ2-4, the V gene TRBV18, with 9 bases fitting TRBD1. The germline gives CDR1 KGHSH, CDR2 LQKENI. The CDR3 has 15 amino acids. The V gene end was trimmed by 2 bases and the J gene end by 8 bases; junction bases not matched to a gene: 7. The CDR3 coding sequence is TGTGCCAGCTCACCAGCTATGGACAGGGGAGACATTCAGTACTTC. Translated: CASSPAMDRGDIQYF. Using reference TRBV18 and TRBJ2-4 for the parts outside the CDR3, the full variable domain is NAGVMQNPRHLVRRRGQEARLRCSPMKGHSHVYWYRQLPEEGLKFMVYLQKENIIDESGMPKERFSAEFPKEGPSILRIQQVVRGDSAAYFCASSPAMDRGDIQYFGAGTRLSVL.

The rearrangement links TRBV4-3 to TRBJ2-1, with 10 bases identical to TRBD2. This CDR3 spans 15 amino acids. Per germline, CDR1 LGHNA and CDR2 YSLEER. The ends lost 1 base at V and 7 bases at J; junction bases unmatched: 4. The CDR3 reads CASSQVSGRLNEQFF. Here the CDR3 DNA reads TGCGCCAGCAGCCAAGTTAGCGGGAGGTTGAATGAGCAGTTCTTC.

The chain couples TRBV27 to TRBJ2-5; TRBD1 agrees at 8 bases. Germline CDR1 MNHEY, CDR2 SMNVEV (reference sequence). V dropped 11 bases and J dropped 1; count of bases not matched to a gene: 9. The CDR3 is made up of 14 amino acids. CDR3 sequence reads: CASRAGGRQETQYF. The DNA for the CDR3 is TGTGCCTCCCGTGCAGGGGGCCGCCAAGAGACCCAGTACTTC.

This clone has only a few counts. This sequence joins TRBV6-1 and TRBJ1-1; possible D gene TRBD1, 5 bases. The V gene lost 5 bases and the J gene lost 2 bases, with 12 bases spanning the gap. Germline loops: CDR1 MNHNS, CDR2 SASEGT. The CDR3 has 14 residues. DNA of the CDR3: TGTGCCAGCAGTTTGCCGACAGCTAACACTGAAGCTTTCTTT. This sequence encodes CASSLPTANTEAFF.

The chain has TRBV6-1 and TRBJ2-7; no clear D gene. The CDR3 extends over 14 amino acids. Germline lookup yields CDR1 MNHNS and CDR2 SASEGT. Trimming left V 3 bases short and J 1 base short, with 10 bases between. This CDR3 is CASSDRRASYEQYF. DNA of the CDR3: TGTGCCAGCAGTGACAGGCGCGCTTCCTACGAGCAGTACTTC.

V gene TRBV27 combines with J gene TRBJ1-2, with D unclear. The ends were cut back, 0 bases at V and 3 bases at J, with 14 bases in the middle. The CDR3 length is 16 residues. Germline V gene lookup returns CDR1 MNHEY and CDR2 SMNVEV (reference sequence). The CDR3 spells CASSLSVRPWDYGYTF. Here the CDR3 DNA reads TGTGCCAGCAGTTTATCAGTCAGGCCGTGGGACTATGGCTACACCTTC.

Only a few counts were recorded for this clone. The J gene is TRBJ2-1, the V gene TRBV5-1; 12 bases align to TRBD2. Losses at the gene ends were 3 bases for V and 8 bases for J; bases not matched to a gene: 6. CDR1 SGHRS and CDR2 YFSETQ come from the germline V gene. CDR3 length: 15 residues. CDR3 sequence: CASSSGLAGRDEQFF. The CDR3 DNA sequence: TGCGCCAGCAGCTCCGGACTAGCGGGACGTGATGAGCAGTTCTTC.

This clone has just a few counts. V is TRBV7-3 and J is TRBJ2-2, with a possible D match to TRBD2 (5 bases). Germline lookup yields CDR1 SGHTA and CDR2 FQGTGA. The CDR3 runs to 16 residues. V was trimmed by 5 bases and J by 7 bases, leaving 20 bases between them. The CDR3 DNA sequence: TGTGCCAGCAGCCCCCTGGCGGGCTCCATGGGCGGGGAGCTGTTTTTT. This sequence encodes CASSPLAGSMGGELFF.

This sequence joins TRBV19 and TRBJ1-1; D unresolved. Looked up from germline, CDR1 is LNHDA and CDR2 is SQIVND (reference sequence). Trimming shortened V by 4 bases and J by 2 bases, and 14 bases separated the two germline ends. This CDR3 comprises 15 residues. The CDR3 sequence: CASSTPGGPNTEAFF. The CDR3 coding sequence is TGTGCCAGTAGTACCCCGGGAGGTCCTAACACTGAAGCTTTCTTT.

V and J are TRBV7-3 and TRBJ2-5; 9 positions match TRBD2. The CDR3 is 15 residues long. CDR1 and CDR2 from the germline V gene are SGHTA and FQGTGA. After removal of 0 bases from V and 7 bases from J, the junction contained 6 bases not matched to a gene. The CDR3 reads CASSLTAGGHVTQYF. The CDR3 DNA reads TGTGCCAGCAGCTTAACGGCGGGAGGGCATGTGACCCAGTACTTC.

This clone was counted only a few times. The chain combines TRBV5-4 with TRBJ2-5; D remains unclear. The CDR3 consists of 13 residues. V was shortened by 0 bases and J by 5 bases, with 8 bases between the two germline ends. Germline assignment: CDR1 SGHNT and CDR2 YYREEE (reference sequence). In DNA, the CDR3 is TGTGCCAGCAGCTTGGTTACCGAGGAGACCCAGTACTTC. This sequence encodes CASSLVTEETQYF. Full variable domain (remainder filled in from reference TRBV5-4 and TRBJ2-5): ETGVTQSPTHLIKTRGQQVTLRCSSQSGHNTVSWYQQALGQGPQFIFQYYREEENGRGNFPPRFSGLQFPNYSSELNVNALELDDSALYLCASSLVTEETQYFGPGTRLLVL.